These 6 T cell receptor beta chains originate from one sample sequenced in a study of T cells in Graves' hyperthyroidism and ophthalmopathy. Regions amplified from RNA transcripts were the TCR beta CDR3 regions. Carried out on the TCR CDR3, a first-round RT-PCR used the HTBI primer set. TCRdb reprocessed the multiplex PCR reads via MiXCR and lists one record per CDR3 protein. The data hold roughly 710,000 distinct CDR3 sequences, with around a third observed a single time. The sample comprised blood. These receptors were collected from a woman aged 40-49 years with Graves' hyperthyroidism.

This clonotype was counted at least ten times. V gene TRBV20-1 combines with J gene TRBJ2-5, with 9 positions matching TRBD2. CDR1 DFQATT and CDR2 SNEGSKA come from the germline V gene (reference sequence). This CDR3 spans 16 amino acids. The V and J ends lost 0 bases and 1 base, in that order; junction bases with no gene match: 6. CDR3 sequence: CSARDGTSPLQETQYF. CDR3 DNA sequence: TGCAGTGCTAGAGACGGGACTAGCCCCCTCCAAGAGACCCAGTACTTC.

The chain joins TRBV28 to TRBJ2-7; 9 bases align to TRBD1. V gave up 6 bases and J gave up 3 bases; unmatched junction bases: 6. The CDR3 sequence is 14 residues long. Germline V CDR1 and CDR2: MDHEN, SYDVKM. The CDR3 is CASSQAGQGYEQYF. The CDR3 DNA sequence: TGTGCCAGCAGCCAAGCGGGACAGGGCTACGAGCAGTACTTC.

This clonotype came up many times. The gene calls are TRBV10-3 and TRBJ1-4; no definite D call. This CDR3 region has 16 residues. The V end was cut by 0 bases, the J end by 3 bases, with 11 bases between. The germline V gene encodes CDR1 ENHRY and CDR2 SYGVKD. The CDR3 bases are TGTGCCATCAGTGAGTCACGGGCGTCGTCTAATGAAAAACTGTTTTTT. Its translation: CAISESRASSNEKLFF.

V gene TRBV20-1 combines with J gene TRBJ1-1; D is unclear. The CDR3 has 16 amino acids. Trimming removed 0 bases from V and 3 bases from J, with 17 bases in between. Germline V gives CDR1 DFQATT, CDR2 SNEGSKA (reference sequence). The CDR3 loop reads CSARDGLYGGYTEAFF. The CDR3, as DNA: TGCAGTGCTAGAGACGGACTGTATGGAGGGTACACTGAAGCTTTCTTT.

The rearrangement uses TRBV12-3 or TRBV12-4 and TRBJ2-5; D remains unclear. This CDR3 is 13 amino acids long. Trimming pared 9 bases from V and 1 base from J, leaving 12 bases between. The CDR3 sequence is CASQKGPQETQYF. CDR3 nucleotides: TGTGCCAGTCAAAAGGGCCCCCAAGAGACCCAGTACTTC.

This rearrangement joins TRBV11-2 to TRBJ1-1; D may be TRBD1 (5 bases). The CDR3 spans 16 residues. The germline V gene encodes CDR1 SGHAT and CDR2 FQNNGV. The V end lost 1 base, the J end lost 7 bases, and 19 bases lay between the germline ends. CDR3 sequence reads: CASSLGGWGRDSEAFF. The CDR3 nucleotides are TGTGCCAGCAGCTTAGGGGGGTGGGGCCGCGACAGTGAAGCTTTCTTT. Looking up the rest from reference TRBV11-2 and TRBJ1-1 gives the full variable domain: EAGVAQSPRYKIIEKRQSVAFWCNPISGHATLYWYQQILGQGPKLLIQFQNNGVVDDSQLPKDRFSAERLKGVDSTLKIQPAKLEDSAVYLCASSLGGWGRDSEAFFGQGTRLTVV.